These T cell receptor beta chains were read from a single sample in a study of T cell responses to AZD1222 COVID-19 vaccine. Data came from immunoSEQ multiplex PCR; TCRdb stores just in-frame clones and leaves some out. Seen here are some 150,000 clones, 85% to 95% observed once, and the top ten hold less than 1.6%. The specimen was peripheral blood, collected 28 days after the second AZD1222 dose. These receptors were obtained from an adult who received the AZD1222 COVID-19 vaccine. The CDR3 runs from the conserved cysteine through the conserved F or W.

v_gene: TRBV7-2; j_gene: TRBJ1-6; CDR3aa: CASSLLRINSPLHF
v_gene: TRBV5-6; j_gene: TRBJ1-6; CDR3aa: CASSLAGSNSPLHF
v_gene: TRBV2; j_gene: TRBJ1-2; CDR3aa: CASSPDRTYGYTF
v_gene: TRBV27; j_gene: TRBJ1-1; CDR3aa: CASSFDRGTEAFF
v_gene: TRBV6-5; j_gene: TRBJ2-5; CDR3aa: CASSHSLQETQYF
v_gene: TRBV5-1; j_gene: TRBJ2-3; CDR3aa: CASSAWTSGGDTQYF
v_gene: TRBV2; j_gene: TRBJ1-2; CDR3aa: CASSGDRVNYGYTF
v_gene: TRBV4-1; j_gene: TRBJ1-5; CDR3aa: CASSQDVLRGWGNQPQHF
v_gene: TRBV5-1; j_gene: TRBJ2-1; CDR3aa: CASSLPAGYSSEQFF
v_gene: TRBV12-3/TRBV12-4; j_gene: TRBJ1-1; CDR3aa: CASSFRETTEAFF
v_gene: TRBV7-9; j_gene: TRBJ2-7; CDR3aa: CASSLGENPRVEQYF
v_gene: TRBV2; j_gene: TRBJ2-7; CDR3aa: CASSESLPDRTYEQYF
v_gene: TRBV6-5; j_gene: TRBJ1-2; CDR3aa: CASSPDRGPTYGYTF
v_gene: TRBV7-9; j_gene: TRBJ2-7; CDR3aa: CASSLGGALAGRYEQYF
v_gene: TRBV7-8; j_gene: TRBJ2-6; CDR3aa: CASSLGVTGANVLTF
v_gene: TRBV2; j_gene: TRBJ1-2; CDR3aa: CAGERDRGLGYTF
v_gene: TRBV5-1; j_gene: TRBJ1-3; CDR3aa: CASSPSGPGSGNTIYF
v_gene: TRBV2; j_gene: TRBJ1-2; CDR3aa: CASLYVEGYTF
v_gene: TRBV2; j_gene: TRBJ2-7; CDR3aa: CASSERIEQYF
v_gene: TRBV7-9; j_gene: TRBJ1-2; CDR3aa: CASSLVSLNYGYTF
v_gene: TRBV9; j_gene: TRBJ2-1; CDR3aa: CASSFQSGSSYNEQFF
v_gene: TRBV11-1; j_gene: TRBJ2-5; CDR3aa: CASSFRLEETQYF
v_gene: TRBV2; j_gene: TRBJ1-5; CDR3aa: CASSGVQAELPQHF
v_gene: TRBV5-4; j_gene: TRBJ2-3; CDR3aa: CASSSPGGLAGQSTDTQYF
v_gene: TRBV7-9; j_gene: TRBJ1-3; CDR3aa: CAASSMGNTIYF
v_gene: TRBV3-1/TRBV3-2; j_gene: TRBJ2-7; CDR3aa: CASSRFAYEQYF
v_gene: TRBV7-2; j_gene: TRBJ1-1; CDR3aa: CASSLTGQGGSTEAFF